The clone carrying this T cell receptor beta chain was seen only a few times. The antigen remains unidentified. The entry originates in a study of beta chain features in type 1 diabetes. Study in general: Cell yields, gender and age were similar in healthy donors and patients.

The isolated RNA, all of it, was reverse transcribed, so expressed TCRB transcripts were what got sequenced. Using immunoSEQ multiplex PCR, the repertoire was profiled, and TCRdb retains in-frame clones only, with some absent. Here the sample spans 600,000 or so clones, 9.5% to 15% being singletons. The CDR3 length is 15 residues. V shed 6 bases and J 2 bases; nucleotides not matched to a gene: 7. The germline V gene encodes CDR1 SGHAT and CDR2 FQNNGV. Findings of the study overall: Relative to healthy donors, patients appeared to have naive, central memory and Treg TCRB repertoires that were more similar. The study found moderately but significantly shorter TCRB CDR3s in all four CD4+ subsets of Type 1 diabetes patients.

This clonotype originated in a man aged 25-40 years with type 1 diabetes. What was sequenced was naive CD4+ T cells from blood. This chain uses TRBV11-2 with TRBJ2-3; 8 bases line up with TRBD2. CDR3 DNA: TGTGCCAGCAGACGAGCGGGGGCGAACACAGATACGCAGTATTTT. Translation gives CASRRAGANTDTQYF.